This T cell receptor (beta chain) was observed in a study of OX40 agonist ivuxolimab in advanced cancers. Study-wide context: Averaging roughly 60 years in age, with a range of about 23 to 79, the cohort was 65% to 85% male.

Here immunoSEQ multiplex PCR was the method, and the copy in TCRdb shows in-frame clones only, minus some. The table includes roughly 60,000 clones, approximately 89% detected once. The sample here was CD4+ or CD8+ T cells sorted from blood, taken in a trial of the OX40 agonist ivuxolimab. This sequence was found in an adult with an advanced solid tumor such as melanoma, head and neck, liver or kidney cancer.

CDR3: CASSYSGRPQLDTQYF. CDR3 nucleotides: TGTGCCAGCAGTTACTCTGGTCGGCCACAACTAGATACGCAGTATTTT. The gene calls are TRBV6-5 and TRBJ2-3, with unresolved D. The CDR3 covers 16 residues. Germline V gene lookup returns CDR1 MNHEY and CDR2 SVGAGI. V was pared by 0 bases and J by 5 bases, with 15 bases between.